This record looks at one TCR beta chain sequence and its context. Here immunoSEQ multiplex PCR was the method, and the copy in TCRdb shows in-frame clones only, minus some. The repertoire consists of some 58,000 clones, with over 75% occurring once and the leading ten covering 7.8%. This sample was included in a study of blood T cell repertoires in COVID-19. In the study overall: The analysed material was cDNA or gDNA that came from T cells, B-cell-depleted T cells, or PBMCs.

After removal of 4 bases from V and 2 bases from J, the junction contained 9 bases not matched to a gene. There are 16 residues in the CDR3. Per germline, CDR1 SGHNT and CDR2 YYREEE (reference sequence). The chain has TRBV5-4 and TRBJ2-7, with 10 bases matching TRBD2. The receptor was derived from a man aged 45-65 years with active COVID-19. Sequenced: peripheral blood. CDR3 coding DNA: TGTGCCAGCAGCCGATCTAGCGGGGGTCTTACCTACGAGCAGTACTTC. It codes for CASSRSSGGLTYEQYF.